This TCR beta chain was recovered during a study of cytomegalovirus exposure and HLA in healthy donors. General study points: Reports showed the classifier diagnosing cytomegalovirus status with high specificity and sensitivity. TCR sequences were mostly rare, though some public TCRs occurred in many donors.

The PCR employed 60 Vbeta primers together with 13 Jbeta primers. In the source study's methods: It was a later analysis that counted roughly 80 million unique TCR beta chains, of which approximately 11 million were shared. Assay used: immunoSEQ multiplex PCR; TCRdb lists only in-frame clones, some missing. V, J and clone size were drawn from that table, and D and trimming were deduced from the DNA. This sample has 100,000 to 150,000 clones, with around 85% found just once. Worth noting for this clone: Antigen specificity is unknown.

V was cut by 7 bases and J by 6 bases, with 9 bases left in between. Germline lookup yields CDR1 MNHEY and CDR2 SVGAGI. The CDR3 contains 11 residues. The clonotype comes from a man aged 18 to 30 in good health and CMV-seropositive. This chain joins TRBV6-5 and TRBJ1-1; no definite D call. The sequenced sample consisted of PBMCs. The CDR3 nucleotides are TGTGCCAGCAAGAGGGAGTCTGAAGCTTTCTTT. Protein product: CASKRESEAFF.